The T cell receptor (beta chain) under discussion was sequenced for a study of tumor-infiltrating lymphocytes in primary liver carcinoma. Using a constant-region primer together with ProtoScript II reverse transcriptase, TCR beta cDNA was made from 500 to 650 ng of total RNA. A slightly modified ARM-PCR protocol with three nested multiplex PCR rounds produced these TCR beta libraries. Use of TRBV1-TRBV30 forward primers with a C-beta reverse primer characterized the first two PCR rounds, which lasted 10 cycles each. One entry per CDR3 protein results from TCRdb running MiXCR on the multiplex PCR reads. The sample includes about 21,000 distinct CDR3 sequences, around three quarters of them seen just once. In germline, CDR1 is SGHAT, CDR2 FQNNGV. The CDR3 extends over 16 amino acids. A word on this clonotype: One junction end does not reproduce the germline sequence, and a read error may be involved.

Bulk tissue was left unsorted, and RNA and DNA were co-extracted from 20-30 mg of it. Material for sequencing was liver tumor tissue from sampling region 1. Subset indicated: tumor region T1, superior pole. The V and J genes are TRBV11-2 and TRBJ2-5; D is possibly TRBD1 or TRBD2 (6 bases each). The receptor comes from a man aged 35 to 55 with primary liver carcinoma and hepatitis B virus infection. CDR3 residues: CACSLTAGDSGETKYF. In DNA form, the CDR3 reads TGTGCCTGCAGCTTAACAGCAGGGGACTCGGGGGAGACCAAGTACTTC. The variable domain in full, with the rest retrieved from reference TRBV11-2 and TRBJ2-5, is EAGVAQSPRYKIIEKRQSVAFWCNPISGHATLYWYQQILGQGPKLLIQFQNNGVVDDSQLPKDRFSAERLKGVDSTLKIQPAKLEDSAVYLCACSLTAGDSGETKYFGPGTRLLVL.